This TCR beta chain was captured in a study of shared clonotypes between healthy human individuals. The method was immunoSEQ multiplex PCR; TCRdb's version includes in-frame clones alone and lacks a portion of them. This sample has about a million clones, with over 60% found just once. Note on this clone: The sample carries other DNA sequences with the same CDR3.

The CDR3 runs to 12 residues. V dropped 5 bases and J dropped 3 bases, with 8 bases sitting between them. Germline V gene data show CDR1 as MDHEN and CDR2 as SYDVKM. The sample taken for sequencing was memory CD4+ T cells sorted from blood. The subset: CD45RA-negative fraction. The sequence derives from a man between 18 and 35 years old in good health. The chain joins TRBV28 to TRBJ2-7; D gene unclear. CDR3 in amino acids: CASSLSLYEQYF. In DNA, the CDR3 is TGTGCCAGCAGTCTAAGTCTCTACGAGCAGTACTTC.